This TCR beta chain was profiled in a study of neurological immune-mediated disorders. Of note for this clonotype: The CDR3 ends on some other residue instead of the conserved phenylalanine or tryptophan, so this is likely a read error.

TCRdb ran MiXCR on the 5' RACE reads and lists one entry per CDR3 protein. The sample lists about 59,000 distinct CDR3 sequences, 3% to 4% seen once, with under 3.5% in the top ten. Trimming left V 0 bases short and J 0 bases short, with 3 bases between. Germline CDR1 is LGHNA and CDR2 is YNFKEQ. This CDR3 has 15 residues. The clonotype comes from a woman in her thirties with multiple sclerosis. Source material: PBMCs. The chain employs TRBV4-2 and TRBJ2-6; D is undetermined. The CDR3 sequence is CASSQEDSGANVLTC. The CDR3 DNA reads as TGTGCCAGCAGCCAAGAAGACTCTGGGGCCAACGTCCTGACTTGC.